Listed below are T cell receptor beta chains from one sample, sequenced in a study of blood T cells in healthy people across ages. One entry per CDR3 protein results from TCRdb running MiXCR on the 5' RACE reads. The table includes 1,500,000 or so distinct CDR3 sequences, 35% to 45% detected once. Sample: blood. Receptors originate from a woman between 18 and 29 years old in good health. Each CDR3 is given with its conserved first and last residue. The order of the fields is J gene, V gene, CDR3 protein.

j_call: TRBJ2-3
v_call: TRBV6-5
cdr3_aa: CASSSRQSTDTQYF

j_call: TRBJ2-3
v_call: TRBV5-6
cdr3_aa: CASNPGFTDTQYF

j_call: TRBJ1-5
v_call: TRBV12-3/TRBV12-4
cdr3_aa: CASSFEGDQPQHF

j_call: .
v_call: TRBV5-6
cdr3_aa: CASSFLLAGGETQYF

j_call: TRBJ2-5
v_call: TRBV7-2
cdr3_aa: CASRAGPNQETQYF

j_call: TRBJ2-7
v_call: TRBV9
cdr3_aa: CTSSDGTVKGQYF

j_call: TRBJ1-5
v_call: TRBV12-3/TRBV12-4
cdr3_aa: CASSPREGGNQPQHF

j_call: TRBJ1-2
v_call: TRBV20-1
cdr3_aa: CSAPPGGRAYGYTF

j_call: TRBJ1-2
v_call: TRBV5-8
cdr3_aa: CASRGKARGHYGYTF

j_call: TRBJ1-2
v_call: TRBV28
cdr3_aa: CASSLGYGGVNYGYTF

j_call: TRBJ1-2
v_call: TRBV6-1
cdr3_aa: CASGGTNYGYTF

j_call: TRBJ2-3
v_call: TRBV12-3/TRBV12-4
cdr3_aa: CASSWLGGNHTDTQYF

j_call: TRBJ1-2
v_call: TRBV11-2
cdr3_aa: CASSFPTGANYGYTF

j_call: TRBJ2-7
v_call: TRBV12-3/TRBV12-4
cdr3_aa: CASSAYRGNYEQYF

j_call: TRBJ2-7
v_call: TRBV2
cdr3_aa: CASSEGLAANYEQYF

j_call: TRBJ1-1
v_call: TRBV12-5
cdr3_aa: CASGLVNMNTEAFF

j_call: TRBJ1-2
v_call: TRBV12-3/TRBV12-4
cdr3_aa: CASSPGGTYYGYTF

j_call: TRBJ2-7
v_call: TRBV20-1
cdr3_aa: CSARSPWGRDSYEQYF

j_call: .
v_call: TRBV4-1
cdr3_aa: CASSQAVRAEQYF

j_call: .
v_call: TRBV6-1
cdr3_aa: CATTKAGERYEQYF

j_call: TRBJ2-2
v_call: TRBV5-1
cdr3_aa: CASSLQGANTGELFF

j_call: TRBJ1-6
v_call: TRBV15
cdr3_aa: CATSRDHRAGTNSPLHF

j_call: TRBJ2-2
v_call: TRBV7-2
cdr3_aa: CASSLFGVGGELFF

j_call: TRBJ2-5
v_call: TRBV6-5
cdr3_aa: CASSYRVQETQYF

j_call: TRBJ2-5
v_call: TRBV7-2
cdr3_aa: CASGAHSGRTQETQYF

j_call: TRBJ1-1
v_call: TRBV29-1
cdr3_aa: CSVKTRFGTEAFF

j_call: TRBJ1-1
v_call: TRBV7-2
cdr3_aa: CASSLNPTGFNTEAFF

j_call: TRBJ2-1
v_call: TRBV27
cdr3_aa: CASTRTGLYNEQFF

j_call: TRBJ2-1
v_call: TRBV20-1
cdr3_aa: CSARARQEGYNEQFF

j_call: TRBJ2-7
v_call: TRBV7-6
cdr3_aa: CASSLRRGPSSYEQYF

j_call: TRBJ2-1
v_call: TRBV19
cdr3_aa: CASSIQLAGGLQFF

j_call: TRBJ2-7
v_call: TRBV15
cdr3_aa: CATSRLRVGYEQYF

j_call: TRBJ2-7
v_call: TRBV20-1
cdr3_aa: CSARDGNGPSYEQYF

j_call: TRBJ2-3
v_call: TRBV11-2
cdr3_aa: CASSLAGQSSTDTQYF

j_call: TRBJ2-2
v_call: TRBV28
cdr3_aa: CASSPFRATGELFF

j_call: TRBJ2-5
v_call: TRBV10-3
cdr3_aa: CAISESRTSGTRETQYF

j_call: TRBJ1-1
v_call: TRBV15
cdr3_aa: CATSTLGQLNTEAFF

j_call: .
v_call: TRBV6-5
cdr3_aa: CASSYSPTSGGSYNEQYF

j_call: TRBJ2-2
v_call: TRBV10-3
cdr3_aa: CAISERDTGELFF

j_call: TRBJ2-1
v_call: TRBV7-9
cdr3_aa: CASSLRAGVVNEQFF

j_call: TRBJ2-2
v_call: TRBV30
cdr3_aa: CAWSVPGPGELFF

j_call: TRBJ2-1
v_call: TRBV28
cdr3_aa: CATLGRRTTYNEQFF

j_call: TRBJ2-5
v_call: TRBV15
cdr3_aa: CATSRDKSEETQYF

j_call: TRBJ2-5
v_call: TRBV11-2
cdr3_aa: CASSSRTLQETQYF